This T cell receptor (beta chain) was recovered during a study of T cells in Graves' hyperthyroidism and ophthalmopathy. This clonotype came up many times. Lactation, pregnancy, other autoimmune disease or uncontrolled infection led to exclusion of patients. The diagnostic basis comprised clinical symptoms, serum thyroxine and TRAb, thyroid ultrasound and orbital computed tomography. Germline lookup yields CDR1 MNHNS and CDR2 SASEGT. Between the trimmed V and J ends, which lost 3 bases and 1 base, there was a span of 7 bases. The CDR3 has 13 residues. The TCR beta CDR3 regions underwent amplification using RNA transcripts as the source. RT-PCR in the first round (using the HTBI primer set) targeted the TCR CDR3. TCRdb processed the multiplex PCR reads anew with MiXCR; each CDR3 protein has one entry. The sample holds 250,000 to 400,000 distinct CDR3 sequences, roughly 13% seen once.

J is TRBJ2-7 and V is TRBV6-1; D not certain. The sample taken for sequencing was blood. This clonotype was sampled from a woman aged 40 to 50 with Graves' ophthalmopathy. DNA for the CDR3: TGTGCCAGCAGTGAGGATGGGTCCTACGAGCAGTACTTC. Its protein is CASSEDGSYEQYF.